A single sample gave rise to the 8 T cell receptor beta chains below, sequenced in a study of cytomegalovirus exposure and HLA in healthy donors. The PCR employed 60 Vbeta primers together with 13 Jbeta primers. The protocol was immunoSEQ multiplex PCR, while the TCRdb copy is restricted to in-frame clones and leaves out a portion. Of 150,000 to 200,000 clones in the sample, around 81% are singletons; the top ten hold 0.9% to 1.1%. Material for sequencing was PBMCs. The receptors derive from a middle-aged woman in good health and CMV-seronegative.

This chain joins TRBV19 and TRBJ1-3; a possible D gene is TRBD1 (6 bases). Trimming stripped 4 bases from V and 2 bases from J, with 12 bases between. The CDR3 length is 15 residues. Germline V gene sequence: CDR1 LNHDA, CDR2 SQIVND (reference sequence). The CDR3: CASSTPQGPGNTIYF. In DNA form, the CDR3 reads TGTGCCAGTAGTACTCCACAGGGACCTGGAAACACCATATATTTT. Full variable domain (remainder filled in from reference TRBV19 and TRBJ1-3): DGGITQSPKYLFRKEGQNVTLSCEQNLNHDAMYWYRQDPGQGLRLIYYSQIVNDFQKGDIAEGYSVSREKKESFPLTVTSAQKNPTAFYLCASSTPQGPGNTIYFGEGSWLTVV.

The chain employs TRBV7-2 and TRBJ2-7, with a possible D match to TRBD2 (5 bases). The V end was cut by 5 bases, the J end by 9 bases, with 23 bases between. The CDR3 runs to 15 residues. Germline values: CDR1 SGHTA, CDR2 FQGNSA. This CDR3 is CASSPERARSLGQYF. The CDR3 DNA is TGTGCCAGCAGCCCAGAGAGGGCCAGGAGCCTGGGGCAGTACTTC.

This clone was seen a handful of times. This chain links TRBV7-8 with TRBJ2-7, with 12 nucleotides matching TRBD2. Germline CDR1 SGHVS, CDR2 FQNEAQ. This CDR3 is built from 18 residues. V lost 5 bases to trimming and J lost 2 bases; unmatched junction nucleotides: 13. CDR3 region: CASSPYRLLAGGPYEQYF. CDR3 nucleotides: TGTGCCAGCAGCCCTTACCGCCTACTAGCGGGAGGTCCCTACGAGCAGTACTTC.

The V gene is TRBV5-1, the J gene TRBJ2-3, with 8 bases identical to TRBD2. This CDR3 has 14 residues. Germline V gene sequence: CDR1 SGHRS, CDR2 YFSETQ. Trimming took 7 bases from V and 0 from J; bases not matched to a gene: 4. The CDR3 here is CASDSSGSTDTQYF. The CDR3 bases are TGCGCCAGCGATTCTAGCGGGAGCACAGATACGCAGTATTTT.

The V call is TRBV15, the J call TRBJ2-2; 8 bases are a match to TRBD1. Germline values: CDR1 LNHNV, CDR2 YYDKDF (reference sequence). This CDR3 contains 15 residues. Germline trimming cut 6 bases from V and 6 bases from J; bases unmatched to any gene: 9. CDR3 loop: CATRRGTGAPGELFF. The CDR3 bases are TGTGCCACCAGAAGGGGGACAGGTGCCCCCGGGGAGCTGTTTTTT. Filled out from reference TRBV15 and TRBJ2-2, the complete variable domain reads DAMVIQNPRYQVTQFGKPVTLSCSQTLNHNVMYWYQQKSSQAPKLLFHYYDKDFNNEADTPDNFQSRRPNTSFCFLDIRSPGLGDTAMYLCATRRGTGAPGELFFGEGSRLTVL.

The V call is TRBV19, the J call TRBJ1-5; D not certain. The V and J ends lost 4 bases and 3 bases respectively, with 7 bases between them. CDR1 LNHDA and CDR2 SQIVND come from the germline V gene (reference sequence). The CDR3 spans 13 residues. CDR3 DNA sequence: TGTGCCAGTAGTAGCCAGAACAATCAGCCCCAGCATTTT. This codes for CASSSQNNQPQHF. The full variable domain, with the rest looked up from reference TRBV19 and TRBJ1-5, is DGGITQSPKYLFRKEGQNVTLSCEQNLNHDAMYWYRQDPGQGLRLIYYSQIVNDFQKGDIAEGYSVSREKKESFPLTVTSAQKNPTAFYLCASSSQNNQPQHFGDGTRLSIL.

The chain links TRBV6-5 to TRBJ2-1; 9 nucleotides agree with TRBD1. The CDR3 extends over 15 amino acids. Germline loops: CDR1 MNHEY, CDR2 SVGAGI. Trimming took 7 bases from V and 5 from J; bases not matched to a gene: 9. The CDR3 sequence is CASKFSRTGDNEQFF. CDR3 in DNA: TGTGCCAGCAAATTCAGTCGGACAGGGGACAATGAGCAGTTCTTC.

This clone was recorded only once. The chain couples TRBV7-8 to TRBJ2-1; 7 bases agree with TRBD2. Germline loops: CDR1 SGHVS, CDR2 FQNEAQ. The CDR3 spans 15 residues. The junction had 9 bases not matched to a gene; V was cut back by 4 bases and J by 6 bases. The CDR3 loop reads CASSWISGTTNEQFF. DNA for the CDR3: TGTGCCAGCAGCTGGATATCCGGGACTACCAATGAGCAGTTCTTC.